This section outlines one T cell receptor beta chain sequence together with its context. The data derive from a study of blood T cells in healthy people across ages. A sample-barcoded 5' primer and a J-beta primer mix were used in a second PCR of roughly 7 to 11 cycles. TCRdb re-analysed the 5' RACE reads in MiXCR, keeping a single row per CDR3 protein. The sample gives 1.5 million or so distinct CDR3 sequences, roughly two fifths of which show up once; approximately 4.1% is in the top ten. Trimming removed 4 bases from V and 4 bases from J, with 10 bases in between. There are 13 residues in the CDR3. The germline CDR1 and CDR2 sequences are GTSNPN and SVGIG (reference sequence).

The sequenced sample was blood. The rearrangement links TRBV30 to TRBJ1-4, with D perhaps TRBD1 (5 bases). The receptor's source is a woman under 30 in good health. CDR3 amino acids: CAWIGRGNEKLFF. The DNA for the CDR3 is TGTGCCTGGATAGGAAGGGGTAATGAAAAACTGTTTTTT.